This TCR beta chain was captured by sequencing in a study of vaccination and CD4 T cells after COVID-19. Study-wide background: Collection of post-vaccine samples followed dose two by a median approximately 69 days, spanning a range of 14 to 241.

Cultured CD4+ T cell DNA was sequenced using the Oncomine TCR Beta short-read assay. A single record per CDR3 protein comes from TCRdb applying MiXCR to the PCR reads. The data show approximately 8,000 distinct CDR3 sequences, 70% seen once. Regarding this clonotype: The antigen is undetermined.

The CDR3 totals 16 residues. V was clipped by 3 bases and J by 1 base; unmatched bases: 4. Germline V gene lookup returns CDR1 SGHTA and CDR2 FQGTGA. Treatment noted: approximately nine-day PBMC culture with coronavirus spike peptide pools or control peptides (ViraFEST assay). ViraFEST used peptide pools to expand antigen-specific T cells, then sequenced TCRs. Sequenced input: CD4+ T cells from blood, cultured in vitro. The chain is built from TRBV7-3 and TRBJ2-3; TRBD2 aligns across 10 bases. The receptor's source is a human donor who had recovered from COVID-19. The CDR3, as DNA: TGTGCCAGCAGCTTTACTAGCGGGATCCGCACAGATACGCAGTATTTT. The encoded protein is CASSFTSGIRTDTQYF.